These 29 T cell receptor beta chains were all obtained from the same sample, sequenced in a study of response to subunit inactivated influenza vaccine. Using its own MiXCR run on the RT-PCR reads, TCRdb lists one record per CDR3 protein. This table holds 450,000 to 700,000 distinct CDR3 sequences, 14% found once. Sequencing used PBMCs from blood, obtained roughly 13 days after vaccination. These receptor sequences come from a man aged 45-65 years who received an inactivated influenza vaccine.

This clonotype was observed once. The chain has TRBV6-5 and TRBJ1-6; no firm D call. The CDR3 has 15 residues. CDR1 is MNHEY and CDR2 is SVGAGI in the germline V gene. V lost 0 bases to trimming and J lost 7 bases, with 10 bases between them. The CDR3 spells CASSYSSRKNSPLHF. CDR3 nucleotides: TGTGCCAGCAGTTACTCGAGTCGGAAGAATTCACCCCTCCACTTT.

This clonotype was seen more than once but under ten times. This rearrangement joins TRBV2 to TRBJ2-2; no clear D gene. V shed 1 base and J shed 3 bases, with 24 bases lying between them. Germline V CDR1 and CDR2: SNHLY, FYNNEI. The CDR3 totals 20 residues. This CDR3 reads CASSEELASTPKIYTGELFF. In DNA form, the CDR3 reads TGTGCCAGCAGTGAAGAATTAGCCTCAACTCCGAAGATCTACACCGGGGAGCTGTTTTTT.

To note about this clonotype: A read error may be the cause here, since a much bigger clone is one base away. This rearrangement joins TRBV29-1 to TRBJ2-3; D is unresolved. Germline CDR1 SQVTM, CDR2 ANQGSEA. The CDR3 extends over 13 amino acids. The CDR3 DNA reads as TGCAGAGTCTGGGAACAGAACACAGATACGCAGTATTTT. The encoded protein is CRVWEQNTDTQYF.

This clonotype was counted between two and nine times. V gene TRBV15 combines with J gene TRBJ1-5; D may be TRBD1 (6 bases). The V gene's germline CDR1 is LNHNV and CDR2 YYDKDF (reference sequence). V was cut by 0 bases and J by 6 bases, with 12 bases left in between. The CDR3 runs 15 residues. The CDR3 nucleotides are TGTGCCACCAGCAGAGAACAGGGACGGGGTCAGCCCCAGCATTTT. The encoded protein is CATSREQGRGQPQHF.

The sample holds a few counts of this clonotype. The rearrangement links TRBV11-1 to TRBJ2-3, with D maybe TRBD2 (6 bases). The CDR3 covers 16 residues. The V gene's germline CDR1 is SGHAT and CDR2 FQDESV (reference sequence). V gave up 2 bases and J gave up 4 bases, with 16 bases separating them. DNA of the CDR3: TGTGCCAGCAGCTTACTACGCGGGGTAGAAGCAGATACGCAGTATTTT. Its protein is CASSLLRGVEADTQYF.

This CDR3 is CASSNIGTRQLPTDTQYF. DNA for the CDR3: TGTGCCAGCAGCAACATCGGGACCCGCCAATTGCCGACGGATACGCAGTATTTT. The chain combines TRBV7-3 with TRBJ2-3; D is tentatively TRBD1 or TRBD2 (5 bases each). Germline CDR1 SGHTA, CDR2 FQGTGA. This CDR3 is 18 amino acids long. Trimming removed 5 bases from V and 6 bases from J, with 27 bases in between.

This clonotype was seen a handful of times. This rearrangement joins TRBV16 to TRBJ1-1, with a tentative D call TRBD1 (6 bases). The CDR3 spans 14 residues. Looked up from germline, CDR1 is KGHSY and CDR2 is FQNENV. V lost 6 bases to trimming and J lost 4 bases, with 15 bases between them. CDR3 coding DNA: TGTGCCAGCAGTCAAAGAAGGGGGACCACTGAAGCTTTCTTT. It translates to CASSQRRGTTEAFF.

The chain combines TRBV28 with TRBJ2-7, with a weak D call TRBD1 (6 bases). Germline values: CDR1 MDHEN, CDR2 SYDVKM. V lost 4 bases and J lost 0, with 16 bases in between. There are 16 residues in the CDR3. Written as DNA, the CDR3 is TGTGCCAGCAGTTCTATGGACAGCCTCGCCTCCTACGAGCAGTACTTC. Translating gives CASSSMDSLASYEQYF. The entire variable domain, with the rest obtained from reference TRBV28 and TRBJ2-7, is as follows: DVKVTQSSRYLVKRTGEKVFLECVQDMDHENMFWYRQDPGLGLRLIYFSYDVKMKEKGDIPEGYSVSREKKERFSLILESASTNQTSMYLCASSSMDSLASYEQYFGPGTRLTVT.

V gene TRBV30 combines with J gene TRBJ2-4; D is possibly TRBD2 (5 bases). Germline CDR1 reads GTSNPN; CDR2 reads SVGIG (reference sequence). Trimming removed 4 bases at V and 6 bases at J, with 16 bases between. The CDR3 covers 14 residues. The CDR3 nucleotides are TGTGCCTGGACCGCCGGACTGCCAGGAAACATTCAGTACTTC. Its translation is CAWTAGLPGNIQYF.

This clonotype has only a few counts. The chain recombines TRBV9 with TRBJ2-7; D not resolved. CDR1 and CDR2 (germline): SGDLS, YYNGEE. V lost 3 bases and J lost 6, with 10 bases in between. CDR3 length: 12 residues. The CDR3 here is CASSAHPGEQYF. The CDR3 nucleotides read TGTGCCAGCAGCGCACACCCTGGCGAGCAGTACTTC.

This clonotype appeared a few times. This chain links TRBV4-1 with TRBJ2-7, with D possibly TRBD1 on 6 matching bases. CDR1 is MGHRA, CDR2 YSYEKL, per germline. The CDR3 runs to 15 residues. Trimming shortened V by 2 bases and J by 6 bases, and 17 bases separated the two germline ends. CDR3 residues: CASSQQGPTMGEQYF. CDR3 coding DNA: TGCGCCAGCAGCCAACAGGGGCCCACCATGGGCGAGCAGTACTTC.

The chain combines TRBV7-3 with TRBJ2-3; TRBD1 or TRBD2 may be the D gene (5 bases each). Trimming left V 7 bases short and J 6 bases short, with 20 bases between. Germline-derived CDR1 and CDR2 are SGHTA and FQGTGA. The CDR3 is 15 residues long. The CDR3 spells CASTLGRAPGDTQYF. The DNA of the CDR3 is TGTGCCAGCACCCTGGGCAGGGCGCCGGGGGATACGCAGTATTTT. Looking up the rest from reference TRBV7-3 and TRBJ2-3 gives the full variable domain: GAGVSQTPSNKVTEKGKYVELRCDPISGHTALYWYRQSLGQGPEFLIYFQGTGAADDSGLPNDRFFAVRPEGSVSTLKIQRTERGDSAVYLCASTLGRAPGDTQYFGPGTRLTVL.

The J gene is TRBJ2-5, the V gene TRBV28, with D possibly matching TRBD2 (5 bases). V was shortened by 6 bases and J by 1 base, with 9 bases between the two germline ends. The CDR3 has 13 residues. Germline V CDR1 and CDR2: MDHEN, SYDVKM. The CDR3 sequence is CASSGRGQETQYF. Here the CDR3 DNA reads TGTGCCAGCAGCGGCCGGGGCCAAGAGACCCAGTACTTC.

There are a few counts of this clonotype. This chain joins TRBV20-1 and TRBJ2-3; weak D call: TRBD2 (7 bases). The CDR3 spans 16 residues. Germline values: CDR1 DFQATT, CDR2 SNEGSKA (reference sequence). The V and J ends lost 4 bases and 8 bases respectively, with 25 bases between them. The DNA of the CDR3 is TGCAGTGCTAACTCCCCGGGGAGGGGGGGTGTATTTACGCAGTATTTT. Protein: CSANSPGRGGVFTQYF.

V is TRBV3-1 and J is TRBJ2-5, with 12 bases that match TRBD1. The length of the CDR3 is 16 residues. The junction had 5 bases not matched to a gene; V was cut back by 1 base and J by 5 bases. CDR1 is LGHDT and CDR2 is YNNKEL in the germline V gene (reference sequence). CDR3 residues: CASSQGGTGGYETQYF. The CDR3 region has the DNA TGTGCCAGCAGCCAAGGAGGGACAGGGGGCTATGAGACCCAGTACTTC.

The CDR3 coding sequence is TGTGCCACCGTCTTAACAAGCGGGAGAATAACAGATACGCAGTATTTT. The encoded protein is CATVLTSGRITDTQYF. The chain carries TRBV28 and TRBJ2-3; TRBD2 matches at 8 bases. V lost 10 bases and J lost 3; bases outside the gene matches: 15. The germline V gene encodes CDR1 MDHEN and CDR2 SYDVKM. The CDR3 is 16 residues long.

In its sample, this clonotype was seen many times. Here the CDR3 DNA reads TGTGCCAGCAGCAAAGGGACAGGGGTTAATGAAAAACTGTTTTTT. Protein sequence: CASSKGTGVNEKLFF. The V call is TRBV7-8, the J call TRBJ1-4; the match to TRBD1 covers 10 bases. This CDR3 comprises 15 residues. The germline gives CDR1 SGHVS, CDR2 FQNEAQ. V shed 5 bases and J 4 bases; nucleotides not matched to a gene: 4.

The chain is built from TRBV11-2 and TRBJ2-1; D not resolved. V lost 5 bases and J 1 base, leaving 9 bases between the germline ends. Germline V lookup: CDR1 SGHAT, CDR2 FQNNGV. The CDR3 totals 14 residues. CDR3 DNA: TGTGCCAGCAGCGGATTACGGTCCTACAATGAGCAGTTCTTC. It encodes CASSGLRSYNEQFF. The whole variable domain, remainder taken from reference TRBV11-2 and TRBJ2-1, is EAGVAQSPRYKIIEKRQSVAFWCNPISGHATLYWYQQILGQGPKLLIQFQNNGVVDDSQLPKDRFSAERLKGVDSTLKIQPAKLEDSAVYLCASSGLRSYNEQFFGPGTRLTVL.

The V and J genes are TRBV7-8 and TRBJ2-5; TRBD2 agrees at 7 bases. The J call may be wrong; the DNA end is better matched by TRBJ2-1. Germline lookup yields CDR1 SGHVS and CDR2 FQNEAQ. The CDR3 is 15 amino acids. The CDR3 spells CASSLGSSGVSTQFF. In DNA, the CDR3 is TGTGCCAGCAGCTTAGGGTCGAGCGGGGTATCGACCCAGTTCTTC.

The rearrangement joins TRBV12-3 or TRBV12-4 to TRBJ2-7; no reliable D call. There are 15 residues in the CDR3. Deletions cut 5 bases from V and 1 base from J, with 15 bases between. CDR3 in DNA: TGTGCCAGCAGTCCCAACGGACGGCTATCCTACGAGCAGTACTTC. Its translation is CASSPNGRLSYEQYF.

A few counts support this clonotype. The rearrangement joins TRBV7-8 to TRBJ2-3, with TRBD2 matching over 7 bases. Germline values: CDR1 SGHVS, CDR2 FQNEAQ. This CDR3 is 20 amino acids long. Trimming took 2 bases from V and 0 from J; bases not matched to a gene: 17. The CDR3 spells CASSLPSGGGIWASTDTQYF. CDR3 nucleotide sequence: TGTGCCAGCAGCTTACCTTCGGGCGGGGGAATCTGGGCCAGCACAGATACGCAGTATTTT. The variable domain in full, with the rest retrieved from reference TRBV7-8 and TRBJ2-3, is GAGVSQSPRYKVAKRGQDVALRCDPISGHVSLFWYQQALGQGPEFLTYFQNEAQLDKSGLPSDRFFAERPEGSVSTLKIQRTQQEDSAVYLCASSLPSGGGIWASTDTQYFGPGTRLTVL.

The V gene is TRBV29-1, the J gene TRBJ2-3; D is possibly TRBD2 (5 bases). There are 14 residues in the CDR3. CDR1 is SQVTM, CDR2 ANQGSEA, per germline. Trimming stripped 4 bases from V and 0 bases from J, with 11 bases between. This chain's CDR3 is CSVVSRGSTDTQYF. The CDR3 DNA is TGCAGCGTTGTCTCTCGCGGGAGCACAGATACGCAGTATTTT.

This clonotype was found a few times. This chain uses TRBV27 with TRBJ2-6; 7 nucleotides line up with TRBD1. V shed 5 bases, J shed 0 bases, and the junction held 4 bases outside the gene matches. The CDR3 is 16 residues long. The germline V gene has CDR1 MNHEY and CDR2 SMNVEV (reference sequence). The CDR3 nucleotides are TGTGCCAGCAGTCAACAGGGGCGCTCTGGGGCCAACGTCCTGACTTTC. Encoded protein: CASSQQGRSGANVLTF.

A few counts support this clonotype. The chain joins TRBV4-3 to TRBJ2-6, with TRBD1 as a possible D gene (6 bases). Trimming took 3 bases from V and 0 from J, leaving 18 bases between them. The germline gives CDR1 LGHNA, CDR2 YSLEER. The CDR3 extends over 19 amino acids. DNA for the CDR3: TGCGCCAGCAGCCAGGACCGGGACACAGACGGCTCTGGGGCCAACGTCCTGACTTTC. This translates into CASSQDRDTDGSGANVLTF.

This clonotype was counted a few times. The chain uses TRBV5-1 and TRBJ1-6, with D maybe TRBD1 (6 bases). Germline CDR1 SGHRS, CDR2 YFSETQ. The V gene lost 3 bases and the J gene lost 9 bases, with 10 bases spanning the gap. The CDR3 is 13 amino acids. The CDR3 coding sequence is TGCGCCAGCAGCTCGGGCAGGGGTTCACCCCTCCACTTT. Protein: CASSSGRGSPLHF. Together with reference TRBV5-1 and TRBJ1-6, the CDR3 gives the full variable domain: KAGVTQTPRYLIKTRGQQVTLSCSPISGHRSVSWYQQTPGQGLQFLFEYFSETQRNKGNFPGRFSGRQFSNSRSEMNVSTLELGDSALYLCASSSGRGSPLHFGNGTRLTVT.

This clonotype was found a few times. The CDR3 sequence is CASSLQRLARPYNEQFF. In nucleotides, the CDR3 is TGTGCCAGCAGTCTCCAGAGGCTAGCTCGCCCCTACAATGAGCAGTTCTTC. The rearrangement uses TRBV28 and TRBJ2-1, with D possibly being TRBD2 (5 bases). The CDR3 totals 17 residues. CDR1 is MDHEN, CDR2 SYDVKM, per germline. The V end lost 5 bases, the J end lost 2 bases, and 19 bases lay between the germline ends.

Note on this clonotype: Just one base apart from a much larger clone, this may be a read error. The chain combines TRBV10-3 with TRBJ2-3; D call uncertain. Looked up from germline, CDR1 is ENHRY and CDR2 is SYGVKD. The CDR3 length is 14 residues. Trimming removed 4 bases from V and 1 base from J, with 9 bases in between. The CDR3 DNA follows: TGTGCCATCAGTGTGAATCGCGGCACAGATACGCAGTATTTT. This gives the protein CAISVNRGTDTQYF.

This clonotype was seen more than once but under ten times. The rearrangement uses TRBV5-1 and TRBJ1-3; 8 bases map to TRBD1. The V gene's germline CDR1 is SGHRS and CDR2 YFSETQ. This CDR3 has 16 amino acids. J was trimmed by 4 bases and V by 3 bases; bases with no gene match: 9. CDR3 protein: CASSSQTGAAGNTIYF. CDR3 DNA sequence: TGCGCCAGCAGCTCTCAGACAGGGGCGGCGGGAAACACCATATATTTT.

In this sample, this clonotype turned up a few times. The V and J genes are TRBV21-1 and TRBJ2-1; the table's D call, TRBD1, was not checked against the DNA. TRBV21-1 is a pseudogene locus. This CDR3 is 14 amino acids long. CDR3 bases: TGTGCCAGCAGCAAAGGGGAAGGGTTCGCCGAGCAGTTCTTC. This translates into CASSKGEGFAEQFF.